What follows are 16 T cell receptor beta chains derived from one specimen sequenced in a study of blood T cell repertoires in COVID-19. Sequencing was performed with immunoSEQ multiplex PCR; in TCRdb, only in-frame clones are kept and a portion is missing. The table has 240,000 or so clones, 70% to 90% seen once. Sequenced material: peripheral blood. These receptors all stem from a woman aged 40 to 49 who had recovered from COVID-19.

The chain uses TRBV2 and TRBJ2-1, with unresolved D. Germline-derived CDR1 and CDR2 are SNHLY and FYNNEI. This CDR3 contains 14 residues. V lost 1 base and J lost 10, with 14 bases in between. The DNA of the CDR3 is TGTGCCAGCAGTGAAGTGAGGCTAGTCGGGGAGCAGTTCTTC. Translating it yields CASSEVRLVGEQFF.

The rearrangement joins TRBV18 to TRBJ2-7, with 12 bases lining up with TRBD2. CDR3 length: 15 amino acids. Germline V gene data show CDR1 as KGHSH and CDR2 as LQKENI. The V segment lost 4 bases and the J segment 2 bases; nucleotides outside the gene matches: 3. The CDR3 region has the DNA TGTGCCAGCTCACAGACTAGCGGGAGAACCTACGAGCAGTACTTC. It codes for CASSQTSGRTYEQYF.

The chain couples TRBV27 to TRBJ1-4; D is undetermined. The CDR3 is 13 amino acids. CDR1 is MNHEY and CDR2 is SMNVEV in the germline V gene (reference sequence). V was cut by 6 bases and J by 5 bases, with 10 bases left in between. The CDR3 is CASRGRRNEKLFF. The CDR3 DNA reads TGTGCCAGCAGGGGGAGGAGGAATGAAAAACTGTTTTTT.

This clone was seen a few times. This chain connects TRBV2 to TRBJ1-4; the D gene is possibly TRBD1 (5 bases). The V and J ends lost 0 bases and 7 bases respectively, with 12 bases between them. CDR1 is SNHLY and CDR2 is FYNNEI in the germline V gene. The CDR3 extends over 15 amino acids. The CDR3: CASSEAGGSGEKLFF. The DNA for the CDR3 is TGTGCCAGCAGTGAAGCGGGGGGGTCGGGTGAAAAACTGTTTTTT.

DNA for the CDR3: TGTGCCAGCAGTTTGGGGCTGACCTACGAGCAGTACTTC. Translating it yields CASSLGLTYEQYF. This rearrangement joins TRBV12-3 or TRBV12-4 to TRBJ2-7; D perhaps matches TRBD1 (5 bases). CDR3 length: 13 residues. Trimming took 3 bases from V and 2 from J, leaving 8 bases between them.

Here the CDR3 reads CASSQGLRVGYTF. CDR3 bases: TGCGCCAGCAGCCAAGGTCTCAGGGTTGGCTACACCTTC. The rearrangement uses TRBV4-1 and TRBJ1-2, with a tentative D call TRBD1 (5 bases). The germline V gene encodes CDR1 MGHRA and CDR2 YSYEKL. The CDR3 sequence is 13 residues long. V lost 1 base and J lost 7, with 10 bases in between.

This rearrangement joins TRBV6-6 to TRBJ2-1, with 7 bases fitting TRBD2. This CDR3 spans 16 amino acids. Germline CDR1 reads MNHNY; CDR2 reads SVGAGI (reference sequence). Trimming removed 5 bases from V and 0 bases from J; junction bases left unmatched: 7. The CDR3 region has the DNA TGTGCCAGCAGTCCACCTCGGACTAGCTCCTACAATGAGCAGTTCTTC. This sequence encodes CASSPPRTSSYNEQFF.

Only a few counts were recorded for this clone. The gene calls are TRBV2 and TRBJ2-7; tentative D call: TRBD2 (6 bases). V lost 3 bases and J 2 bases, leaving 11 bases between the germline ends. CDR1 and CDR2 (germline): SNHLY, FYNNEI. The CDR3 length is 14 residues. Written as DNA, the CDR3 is TGTGCCAGCAGTGAGGGAGGAGGGCCCTACGAGCAGTACTTC. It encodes CASSEGGGPYEQYF. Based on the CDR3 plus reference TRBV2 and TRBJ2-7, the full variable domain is EPEVTQTPSHQVTQMGQEVILRCVPISNHLYFYWYRQILGQKVEFLVSFYNNEISEKSEIFDDQFSVERPDGSNFTLKIRSTKLEDSAMYFCASSEGGGPYEQYFGPGTRLTVT.

DNA of the CDR3: TGTGCCGGGGGACATCCGAACACTGAAGCTTTCTTT. It specifies CAGGHPNTEAFF. The chain combines TRBV12-3 or TRBV12-4 with TRBJ1-1, with TRBD1 as a possible D gene (6 bases). Trimming pared 11 bases from V and 1 base from J, leaving 11 bases between. CDR3 length equals 12 residues.

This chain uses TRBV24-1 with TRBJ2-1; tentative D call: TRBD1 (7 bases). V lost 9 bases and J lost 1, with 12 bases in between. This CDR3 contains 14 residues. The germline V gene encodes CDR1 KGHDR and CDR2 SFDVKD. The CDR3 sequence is CATRSGGSYNEQFF. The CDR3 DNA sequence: TGTGCCACCCGGTCAGGGGGGTCCTACAATGAGCAGTTCTTC.

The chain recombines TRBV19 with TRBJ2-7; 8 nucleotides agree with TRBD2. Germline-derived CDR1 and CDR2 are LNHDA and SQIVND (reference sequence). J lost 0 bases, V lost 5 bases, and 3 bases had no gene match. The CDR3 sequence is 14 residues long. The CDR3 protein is CASSSSGFSYEQYF. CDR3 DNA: TGTGCCAGTAGTTCTAGCGGGTTCTCCTACGAGCAGTACTTC.

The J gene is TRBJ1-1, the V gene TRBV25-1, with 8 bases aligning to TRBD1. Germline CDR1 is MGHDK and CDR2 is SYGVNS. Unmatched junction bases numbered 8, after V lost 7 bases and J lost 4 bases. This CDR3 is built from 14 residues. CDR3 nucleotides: TGTGCCAGCATTCCAGGACAGGGCCCCACTGAAGCTTTCTTT. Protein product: CASIPGQGPTEAFF. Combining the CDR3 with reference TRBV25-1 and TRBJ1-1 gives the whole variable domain EADIYQTPRYLVIGTGKKITLECSQTMGHDKMYWYQQDPGMELHLIHYSYGVNSTEKGDLSSESTVSRIRTEHFPLTLESARPSHTSQYLCASIPGQGPTEAFFGQGTRLTVV.

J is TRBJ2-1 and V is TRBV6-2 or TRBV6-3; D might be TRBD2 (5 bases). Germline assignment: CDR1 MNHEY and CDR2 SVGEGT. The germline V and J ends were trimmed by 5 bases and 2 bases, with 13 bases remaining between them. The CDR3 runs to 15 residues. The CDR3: CASSVGRSTYNEQFF. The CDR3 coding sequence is TGTGCCAGCAGTGTAGGGAGAAGCACCTACAATGAGCAGTTCTTC.

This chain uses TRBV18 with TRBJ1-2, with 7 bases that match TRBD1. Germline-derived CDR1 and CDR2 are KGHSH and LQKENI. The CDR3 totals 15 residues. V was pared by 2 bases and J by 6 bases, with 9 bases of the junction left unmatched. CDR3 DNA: TGTGCCAGCTCACCAAGGACAGGCTCCGAAGATGGCTACACCTTC. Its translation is CASSPRTGSEDGYTF.

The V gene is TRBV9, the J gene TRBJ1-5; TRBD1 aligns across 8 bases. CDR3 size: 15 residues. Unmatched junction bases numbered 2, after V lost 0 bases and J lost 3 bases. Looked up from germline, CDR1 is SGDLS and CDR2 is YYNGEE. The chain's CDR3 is CASSVGTGFNQPQHF. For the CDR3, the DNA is TGTGCCAGCAGCGTAGGGACAGGGTTCAATCAGCCCCAGCATTTT.

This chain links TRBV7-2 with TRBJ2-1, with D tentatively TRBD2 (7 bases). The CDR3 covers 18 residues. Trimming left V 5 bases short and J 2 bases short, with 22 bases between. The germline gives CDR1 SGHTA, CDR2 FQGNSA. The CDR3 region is CASSLFGAGAPPYNEQFF. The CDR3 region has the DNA TGTGCCAGCAGCCTATTCGGGGCGGGGGCCCCCCCCTACAATGAGCAGTTCTTC.